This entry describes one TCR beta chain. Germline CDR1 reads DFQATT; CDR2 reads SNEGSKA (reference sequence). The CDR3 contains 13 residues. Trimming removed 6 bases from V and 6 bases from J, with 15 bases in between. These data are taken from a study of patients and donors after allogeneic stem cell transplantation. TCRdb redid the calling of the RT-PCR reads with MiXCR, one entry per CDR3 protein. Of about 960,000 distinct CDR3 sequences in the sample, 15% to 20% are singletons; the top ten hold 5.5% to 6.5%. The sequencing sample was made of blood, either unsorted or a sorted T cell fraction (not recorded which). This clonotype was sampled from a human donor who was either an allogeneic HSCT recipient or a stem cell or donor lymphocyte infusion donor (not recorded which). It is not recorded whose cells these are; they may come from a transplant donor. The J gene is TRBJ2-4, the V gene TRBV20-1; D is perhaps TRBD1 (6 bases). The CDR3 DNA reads TGCAGTGCCGAGCCCGGACAGATAAACATTCAGTACTTC. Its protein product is CSAEPGQINIQYF.